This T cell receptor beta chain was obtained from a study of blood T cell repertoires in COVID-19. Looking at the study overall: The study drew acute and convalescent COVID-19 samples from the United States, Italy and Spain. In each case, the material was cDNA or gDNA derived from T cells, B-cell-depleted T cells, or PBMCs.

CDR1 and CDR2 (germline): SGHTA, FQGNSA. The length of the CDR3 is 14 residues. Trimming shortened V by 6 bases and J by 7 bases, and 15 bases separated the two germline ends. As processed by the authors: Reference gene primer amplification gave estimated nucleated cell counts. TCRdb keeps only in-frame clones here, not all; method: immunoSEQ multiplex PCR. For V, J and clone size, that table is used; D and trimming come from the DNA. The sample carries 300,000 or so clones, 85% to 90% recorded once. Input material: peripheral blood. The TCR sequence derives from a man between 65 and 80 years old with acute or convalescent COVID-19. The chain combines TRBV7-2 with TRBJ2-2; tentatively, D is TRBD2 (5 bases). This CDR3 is CASRTPGVGGELFF. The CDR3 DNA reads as TGTGCCAGCAGAACTCCCGGGGTGGGCGGGGAGCTGTTTTTT.